This TCR beta chain was identified during a study of T-cell memory formation after mild COVID-19. The wider study: For the most part, TCR clusters were specific to one donor.

This clonotype appeared a few times. Between the trimmed V and J ends, which lost 3 bases and 0 bases, there was a span of 4 bases. The CDR3 has 13 amino acids. TCRdb ran MiXCR on the 5' RACE reads and lists one entry per CDR3 protein. The sample carries around 200,000 distinct CDR3 sequences, 27% recorded once. Sequenced input: PBMCs or a T cell subset sorted from them (not recorded which). This TCR was recovered from an adult woman who had mild COVID-19 (a few samples of this study predate the infection). Cell type and time point are not known. V is TRBV12-3 or TRBV12-4 and J is TRBJ2-3; unclear D gene. CDR3 protein: CASSFLSTDTQYF. For the CDR3, the DNA is TGTGCCAGCAGTTTTCTGAGCACAGATACGCAGTATTTT.